The 3 T cell receptor beta chains below come from one sample, sequenced in a study of blood T cells in healthy people across ages. Together with a sample-barcoded 5' primer, a J-beta primer mix was included in a second PCR lasting 7 to 11 cycles. One entry per CDR3 protein, called by TCRdb with MiXCR from the 5' RACE reads. The sample holds about 1.8 million distinct CDR3 sequences; around half are singletons and the top ten take roughly 2%. The sample was blood. The receptors were gathered from a woman aged 40 to 50 in good health.

The rearrangement joins TRBV14 to TRBJ2-3; unclear D gene. CDR1 and CDR2 from the germline V gene are SGHDN and FVKESK. The CDR3 is made up of 15 amino acids. V gave up 4 bases and J gave up 4 bases, with 15 bases separating them. The CDR3 nucleotides read TGTGCCAGCAGCCCCCGAGGCCGTAGGGCAGATACGCAGTATTTT. Residues: CASSPRGRRADTQYF.

This clonotype showed up just once. A read error may be the cause here, since a much bigger clone is one base away. The CDR3 region is CASSEVGQGPDEQYF. CDR3 DNA: TGTGCCAGCAGTGAAGTGGGGCAGGGACCCGACGAGCAGTACTTC. The genes are TRBV6-1 and TRBJ2-7; perhaps D is TRBD1 or TRBD2 (5 bases each). CDR1 MNHNS and CDR2 SASEGT come from the germline V gene. The CDR3 consists of 15 residues. V was shortened by 1 base and J by 5 bases, with 15 bases between the two germline ends.

The rearrangement joins TRBV28 to TRBJ2-5; TRBD2 aligns across 15 bases. V lost 6 bases and J lost 5; bases outside the gene matches: 7. Germline V gene data show CDR1 as MDHEN and CDR2 as SYDVKM. The CDR3 sequence is 16 residues long. CDR3 sequence: CASRYWTSGGDETQYF. DNA of the CDR3: TGTGCCAGCAGATACTGGACTAGCGGGGGGGATGAGACCCAGTACTTC. The full variable domain, its missing parts supplied by reference TRBV28 and TRBJ2-5, is DVKVTQSSRYLVKRTGEKVFLECVQDMDHENMFWYRQDPGLGLRLIYFSYDVKMKEKGDIPEGYSVSREKKERFSLILESASTNQTSMYLCASRYWTSGGDETQYFGPGTRLLVL.